This T cell receptor beta chain is drawn from a study of blood T cell repertoires in COVID-19. Across the study: Samples representing acute and convalescent COVID-19 were sourced from the United States, Italy and Spain. T cells, B-cell-depleted T cells, or PBMCs provided the cDNA or gDNA that served as material.

Original handling: Amplification of reference gene primers provided the estimated nucleated cell counts. Assay: immunoSEQ multiplex PCR; the TCRdb copy retains only in-frame clones and omits some. V and J calls and clone size come straight from that table; D and trimming were deduced from the DNA. The sample lists some 400,000 clones, around 84% seen once, with 2.5% to 3.5% in the top ten. V dropped 1 base and J dropped 6; count of bases not matched to a gene: 7. CDR1 is KGHSH and CDR2 is LQKENI in the germline V gene. The CDR3 covers 15 residues. The sequenced sample consisted of peripheral blood. This chain connects TRBV18 to TRBJ2-7; TRBD2 agrees at 9 bases. This clonotype was obtained from a human donor in a cohort sampled during active COVID-19. CDR3 DNA: TGTGCCAGCTCACCACTGGAGGCTAGCGGGGTCGAGCAGTACTTC. Translated: CASSPLEASGVEQYF.